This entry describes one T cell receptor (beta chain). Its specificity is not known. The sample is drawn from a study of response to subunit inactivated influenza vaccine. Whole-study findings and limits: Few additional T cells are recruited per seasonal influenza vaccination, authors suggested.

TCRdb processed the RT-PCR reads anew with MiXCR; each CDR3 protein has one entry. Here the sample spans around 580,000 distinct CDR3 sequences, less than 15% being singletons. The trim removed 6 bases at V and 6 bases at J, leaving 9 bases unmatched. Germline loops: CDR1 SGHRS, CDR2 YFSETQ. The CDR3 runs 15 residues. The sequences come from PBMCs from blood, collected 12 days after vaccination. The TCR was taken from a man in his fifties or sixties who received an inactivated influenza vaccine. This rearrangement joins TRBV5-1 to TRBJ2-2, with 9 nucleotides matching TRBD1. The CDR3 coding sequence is TGCGCCAGCATGAGACAGGGGGTGATCCCCGGGGAGCTGTTTTTT. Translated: CASMRQGVIPGELFF. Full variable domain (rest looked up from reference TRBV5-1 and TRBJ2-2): KAGVTQTPRYLIKTRGQQVTLSCSPISGHRSVSWYQQTPGQGLQFLFEYFSETQRNKGNFPGRFSGRQFSNSRSEMNVSTLELGDSALYLCASMRQGVIPGELFFGEGSRLTVL.